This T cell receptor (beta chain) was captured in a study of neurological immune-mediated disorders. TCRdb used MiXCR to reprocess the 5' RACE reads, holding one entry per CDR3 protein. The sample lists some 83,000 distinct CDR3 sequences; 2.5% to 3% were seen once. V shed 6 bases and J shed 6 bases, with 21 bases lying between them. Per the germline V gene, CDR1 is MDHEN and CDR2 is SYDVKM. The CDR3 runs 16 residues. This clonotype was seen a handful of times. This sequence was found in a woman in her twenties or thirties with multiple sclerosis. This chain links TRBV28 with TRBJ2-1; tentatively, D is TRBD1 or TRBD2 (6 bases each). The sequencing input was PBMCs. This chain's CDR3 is CASSKGGLPPTNEQFF. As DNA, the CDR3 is TGTGCCAGCAGCAAGGGGGGACTCCCACCAACCAATGAGCAGTTCTTC.